A single count supports the clone carrying this T cell receptor (beta chain). V was trimmed by 2 bases and J by 0 bases, leaving 2 bases between them. This CDR3 region has 13 residues. The germline CDR1 and CDR2 sequences are MNHEY and SVGAGI. The data derive from a study of a mutant IDH1 vaccine in newly diagnosed glioma. Study overall: Of treated patients, approximately 62% were men and about 38% women, averaging around 40 years. Previous treatment comprised radiotherapy, temozolomide, or both, mostly both.

Time point of the sample: baseline, week 1 (first vaccination visit). Treatment specified: pre-vaccination baseline after standard-of-care therapy. The donors had new WHO grade 3 or 4 astrocytomas; these were IDH1-mutant and ATRX-lost. The repertoire was sequenced with immunoSEQ multiplex PCR; TCRdb's copy has only in-frame clones and lacks some. This sample has around 64,000 clones, with about 86% found just once. The sequenced sample was peripheral blood mononuclear cells (PBMCs), obtained from a glioma patient treated with radiotherapy, temozolomide or both. The V gene is TRBV6-5, the J gene TRBJ1-3, with D unresolved. The clonotype was recovered from a woman younger than 35 with glioma. Some clones in this sample may be carry-over from other donors' samples. The CDR3 DNA is TGTGCCAGCAGTTACAACTCTGGAAACACCATATATTTT. Amino acids: CASSYNSGNTIYF.